The T cell receptor (beta chain) under discussion was sequenced for a study of T cells in Graves' hyperthyroidism and ophthalmopathy. V lost 7 bases to trimming and J lost 3 bases, with 19 bases between them. CDR1 and CDR2 (germline): MDHEN, SYDVKM. This CDR3 has 15 amino acids. The CDR3 regions of TCR beta were amplified from RNA transcripts. HTBI primers drove first-round RT-PCR of the TCR CDR3. TCRdb reprocessed the multiplex PCR reads via MiXCR and lists one record per CDR3 protein. The top ten clones hold 35% to 40% of a sample with about 300,000 distinct CDR3 sequences, about 19% of them seen once.

The sequencing input was blood. The chain has TRBV28 and TRBJ2-7, with D perhaps TRBD1 or TRBD2 (7 bases each). This TCR derives from a middle-aged man with Graves' ophthalmopathy. CDR3 in DNA: TGTGCCAGCAATGCAAACAGGGGAGGGGGCTACGAGCAGTACTTC. Its translation is CASNANRGGGYEQYF.